A selection of T cell receptor beta chains follows, all from one sample in a study of type 1 regulatory T cells. TCRdb reprocessed the reads via MiXCR and lists one record per CDR3 protein. The top ten hold 6.5% to 9% of the sample, which has about 42,000 distinct CDR3 sequences, less than 15% seen once. What these receptors recognize is not known. Sequencing was carried out using cultured non-Tr1 T cells, either the whole culture or a sorted T cell fraction (not recorded which). The receptors were sampled from a human donor in good health. Each CDR3 is given with its conserved first and last residue. The order of the fields is J gene, clone size, D gene, V gene, CDR3 protein, CDR3 DNA. The D gene is left open where the match is weak. For some rows the clone size is stated as once, few or many, or as a class when expanded; others skip it.

j_call: TRBJ2-2; clone_size: -; d_call: TRBD2; v_call: TRBV5-1; cdr3_aa: CASSAGTSGRADTGELFF; cdr3_nt: TGCGCCAGCAGCGCCGGGACTAGCGGGAGAGCGGACACCGGGGAGCTGTTTTTT
j_call: TRBJ1-1; clone_size: few; d_call: -; v_call: TRBV5-1; cdr3_aa: CASSFRSGTPNMNTEAFF; cdr3_nt: TGCGCCAGCAGCTTCCGTTCCGGGACTCCTAACATGAACACTGAAGCTTTCTTT
j_call: TRBJ1-2; clone_size: -; d_call: -; v_call: TRBV12-3/TRBV12-4; cdr3_aa: CASSPREELGYTF; cdr3_nt: TGTGCCAGCAGTCCAAGGGAGGAGCTGGGCTACACCTTC
j_call: TRBJ1-2; clone_size: few; d_call: -; v_call: TRBV7-9; cdr3_aa: CASSLVYYGYTF; cdr3_nt: TGTGCCAGCAGCTTAGTTTACTATGGCTACACCTTC
j_call: TRBJ2-7; clone_size: many; d_call: TRBD2; v_call: TRBV20-1; cdr3_aa: CSAGKREGLPEQYF; cdr3_nt: TGCAGTGCTGGGAAGCGGGAGGGCCTTCCCGAGCAGTACTTC
j_call: TRBJ2-5; clone_size: few; d_call: -; v_call: TRBV18; cdr3_aa: CASSPDRSQETQYF; cdr3_nt: TGTGCCAGCTCCCCAGACAGGTCCCAAGAGACCCAGTACTTC
j_call: TRBJ1-2; clone_size: -; d_call: -; v_call: TRBV13; cdr3_aa: CVSRPYGPSSGYTF; cdr3_nt: TGTGTATCCCGTCCCTATGGTCCTTCTAGTGGCTACACCTTC
j_call: TRBJ2-2; clone_size: many; d_call: -; v_call: TRBV6-2/TRBV6-3; cdr3_aa: CASRNGANIGELFF; cdr3_nt: TGTGCCAGCCGGAACGGAGCAAATATCGGGGAGCTGTTTTTT
j_call: TRBJ2-3; clone_size: many; d_call: TRBD2; v_call: TRBV20-1; cdr3_aa: CSAPTSGSADTQYF; cdr3_nt: TGCAGTGCCCCGACTAGCGGGAGCGCAGATACGCAGTATTTT
j_call: TRBJ1-1; clone_size: few; d_call: TRBD1; v_call: TRBV7-2; cdr3_aa: CASSLRTGRNTEAFF; cdr3_nt: TGTGCCAGCAGCTTAAGGACAGGGCGAAACACTGAAGCTTTCTTT
j_call: TRBJ2-3; clone_size: many; d_call: -; v_call: TRBV5-1; cdr3_aa: CASSLDAHSASTDTQYF; cdr3_nt: TGCGCCAGCAGCTTGGATGCTCACAGTGCTAGCACAGATACGCAGTATTTT